This T cell receptor (beta chain) originates from a study of blood T cell repertoires in COVID-19. Whole-study context: The origin of the acute and convalescent COVID-19 samples was the United States, Italy and Spain. Sources were T cells, B-cell-depleted T cells, or PBMCs; the material itself was cDNA or gDNA.

Study processing details: Reference gene primer amplification gave nucleated cell count estimates. Generated by immunoSEQ multiplex PCR, the TCRdb table keeps only in-frame clones and is missing some. V, J and clone size are taken as reported in that table, and D and trimming were inferred from the DNA itself. Of hundreds of thousands of clones listed, roughly 85% were seen once; the top ten hold more than 4.5%. The CDR3 totals 15 residues. Germline-derived CDR1 and CDR2 are SGHRS and YFSETQ. V was cut by 0 bases and J by 9 bases, with 15 bases left in between. This chain joins TRBV5-1 and TRBJ2-2; D gene ambiguous. What was sequenced was peripheral blood. The receptor comes from a man aged 50-60 years with active or convalescent COVID-19. The CDR3 nucleotides are TGCGCCAGCAGCTTGGTTCCTAACCCTGAGAGGGAGCTGTTTTTT. Protein sequence: CASSLVPNPERELFF.